This record looks at one TCR beta chain sequence and its context. V lost 4 bases and J lost 0, with 16 bases in between. Germline values: CDR1 SGHAT, CDR2 FQNNGV. This CDR3 has 17 residues. This specimen comes from a study of control samples from healthy donors and cancer patients. Profiling relied on immunoSEQ multiplex PCR, and the TCRdb table lists in-frame clones only, not all of them. There are more than 75,000 clones in the sample; approximately 84% occur only once, and roughly 39% lies in the top ten. This chain uses TRBV11-2 with TRBJ2-4; weak D call: TRBD1 (6 bases). This clonotype originated in a man between 65 and 79 years old with lung cancer. The specimen was PBMCs. The CDR3 region has the DNA TGTGCCAGCAGCTCACTAACAGGGCCGACAGCCAAAAACATTCAGTACTTC. Protein product: CASSSLTGPTAKNIQYF.